Sequencing of this T cell receptor beta chain was carried out in a study of T cell repertoires in cytomegalovirus infection (dated by TCRdb to about 2019). For the wider study: Donor HLA type was relevant to the analysis, because carriage of CMV infection together with the matching HLA type was indicated by public TCR beta signatures.

CDR1 and CDR2, per the germline V gene, are KGHSH and LQKENI. V and J lose 4 bases and 8 bases, and a span of 17 bases separates them. The CDR3, cysteine through phenylalanine, is 14 amino acids long. Only the CDR3 part of the read is kept: 42 bases, read in frame from the first base. Summary of the overall study and its limitations: The ex vivo response was dominated by HLA-C-restricted CMV-specific TCR beta clonotypes, and the single most frequent clonotype in two of eight donors was supplied by these HLA-C-restricted clonotypes. In both this cohort and an independent roughly 330-donor cohort, the cumulative frequency of public TCR beta family members distinguished carriers of CMV infection plus the relevant HLA type.

For sequencing, an Illumina HiSeq 1500 was employed. TCRdb's own reprocessing of the public reads used fastp at Q25 and MiXCR and kept productive beta chains. For every CDR3 protein sequence, its rows merge into one entry that carries the most common genes and DNA. This sample gives hundreds of thousands of distinct CDR3 sequences in total; 17% of them show up just once. The ten most abundant clones make up 12% of the sample. This clonotype has only a few counts. It lacks a known antigen. Base qualities were left out, and no much larger clone turns up one base away. The sequencing input was PBMCs. This TCR was recovered from a human donor in good health (CMV status not recorded). Some clones in this sample may be carry-over from other donors' samples. The chain links TRBV18 with TRBJ2-5; TRBD2 could be the D gene, as 5 bases match. The encoded CDR3 is CASSRDHQPGTQYF. At the DNA level, the sequence is TGTGCCAGCTCACGCGATCACCAACCGGGAACCCAGTACTTC.